This TCR beta chain was retrieved from a study of T cells in Graves' hyperthyroidism and ophthalmopathy. Findings and limits, study-wide: The blood repertoire included most of the expanded thyroid clonotypes above 0.001.

The germline V gene encodes CDR1 LGHDT and CDR2 YNNKEL (reference sequence). V lost 4 bases and J 7 bases, leaving 13 bases between the germline ends. The CDR3 has 14 amino acids. Using RNA transcripts as the source, TCR beta CDR3 regions were amplified. The HTBI set primed first-round TCR CDR3 RT-PCR. In TCRdb, the multiplex PCR reads were re-called with MiXCR into one record per CDR3 protein. The table lists more than 450,000 distinct CDR3 sequences, around 20% of them singletons, with approximately 50% in the top ten. This clonotype was detected only a few times. Its antigen remains unknown. Criteria for exclusion of patients were uncontrolled infection, other autoimmune disease, pregnancy or lactation. Thyroid ultrasound, orbital computed tomography, clinical symptoms, and serum thyroxine and TRAb underpinned diagnoses. PBMCs were collected from a 10 ml volume of fresh peripheral blood.

The V call is TRBV3-1, the J call TRBJ2-2; D may be TRBD1 (6 bases). The specimen was blood. This clonotype originated in a man in his forties with Graves' ophthalmopathy. CDR3 nucleotides: TGTGCCAGCAGCCCGATCCAGGGGAACGGGGAGCTGTTTTTT. Protein sequence: CASSPIQGNGELFF.